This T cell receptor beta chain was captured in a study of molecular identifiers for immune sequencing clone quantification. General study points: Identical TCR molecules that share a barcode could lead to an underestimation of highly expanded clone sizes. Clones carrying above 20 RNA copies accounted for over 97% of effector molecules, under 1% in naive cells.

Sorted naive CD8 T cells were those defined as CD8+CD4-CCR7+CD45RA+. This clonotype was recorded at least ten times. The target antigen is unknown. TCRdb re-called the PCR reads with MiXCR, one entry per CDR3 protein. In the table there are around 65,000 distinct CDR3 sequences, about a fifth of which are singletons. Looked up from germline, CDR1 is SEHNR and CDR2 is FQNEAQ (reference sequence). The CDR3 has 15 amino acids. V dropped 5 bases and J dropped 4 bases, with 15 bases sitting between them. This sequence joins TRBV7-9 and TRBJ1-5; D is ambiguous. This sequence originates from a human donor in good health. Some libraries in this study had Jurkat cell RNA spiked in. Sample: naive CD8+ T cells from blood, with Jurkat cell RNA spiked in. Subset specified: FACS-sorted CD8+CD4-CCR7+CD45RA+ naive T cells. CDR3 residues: CASSDDTRMNQPQHF. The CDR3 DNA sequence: TGTGCCAGCAGCGACGACACTAGGATGAATCAGCCCCAGCATTTT.